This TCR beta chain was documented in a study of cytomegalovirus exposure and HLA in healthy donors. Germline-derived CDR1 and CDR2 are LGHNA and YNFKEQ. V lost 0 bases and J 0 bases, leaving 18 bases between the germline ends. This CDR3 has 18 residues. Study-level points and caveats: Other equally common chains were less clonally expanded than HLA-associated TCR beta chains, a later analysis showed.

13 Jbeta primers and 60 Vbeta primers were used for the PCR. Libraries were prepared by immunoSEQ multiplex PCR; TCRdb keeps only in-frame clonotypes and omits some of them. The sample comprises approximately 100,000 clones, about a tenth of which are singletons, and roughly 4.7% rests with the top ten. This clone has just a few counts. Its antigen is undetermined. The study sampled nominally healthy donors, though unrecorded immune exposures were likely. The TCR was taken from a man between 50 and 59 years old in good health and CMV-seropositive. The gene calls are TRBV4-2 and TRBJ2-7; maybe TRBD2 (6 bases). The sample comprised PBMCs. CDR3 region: CASSQDLGSGLGSYEQYF. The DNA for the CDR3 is TGTGCCAGCAGCCAAGATCTGGGTAGCGGTTTGGGCTCCTACGAGCAGTACTTC.